This entry lists 15 T cell receptor beta chains sequenced from one sample in a study of human T cells and chemical hapten exposure. TCRdb used MiXCR to reprocess the RACE reads, holding one entry per CDR3 protein. The sample carries about 50,000 distinct CDR3 sequences, around 4.5% recorded once. Time point of the sample: healthy volunteer bleed at 2 weeks. Researchers extracted total RNA from unfractionated whole blood. The sequencing sample was made of whole blood. The receptors come from a female donor in good health. Some clones in this sample may be carry-over from other donors' samples.

This clonotype was recorded at least ten times. The CDR3 spells CASSVNEGFTDTQYF. CDR3 nucleotides: TGTGCCAGCAGCGTAAATGAAGGCTTCACAGATACGCAGTATTTT. This rearrangement joins TRBV9 to TRBJ2-3; no clear D. The germline CDR1 and CDR2 sequences are SGDLS and YYNGEE. CDR3 length: 15 amino acids. The V and J ends lost 1 base and 2 bases respectively, with 11 bases between them.

This clonotype was seen ten or more times. J is TRBJ2-3 and V is TRBV18; D is unclear. V was trimmed by 3 bases and J by 2 bases, leaving 12 bases between them. Germline CDR1 and CDR2: KGHSH and LQKENI. This CDR3 spans 15 amino acids. DNA of the CDR3: TGTGCCAGCTCACCTGGGAAGGCCTACACAGATACGCAGTATTTT. This gives the protein CASSPGKAYTDTQYF. The full variable domain, its missing parts supplied by reference TRBV18 and TRBJ2-3, is NAGVMQNPRHLVRRRGQEARLRCSPMKGHSHVYWYRQLPEEGLKFMVYLQKENIIDESGMPKERFSAEFPKEGPSILRIQQVVRGDSAAYFCASSPGKAYTDTQYFGPGTRLTVL.

This clonotype was counted many times. The V gene is TRBV25-1, the J gene TRBJ1-1; D uncertain. Germline loops: CDR1 MGHDK, CDR2 SYGVNS. This CDR3 contains 15 residues. V lost 6 bases and J lost 7, with 21 bases in between. In DNA, the CDR3 is TGTGCCAGCAGCCCCCTCGGAGCGGGGTTCGTTGAAGCTTTCTTT. Translating it yields CASSPLGAGFVEAFF.

This clonotype showed up many times. This chain uses TRBV14 with TRBJ1-1, with D possibly TRBD1 on 5 matching bases. Between the trimmed V and J ends, which lost 1 base and 6 bases, there was a span of 12 bases. Germline values: CDR1 SGHDN, CDR2 FVKESK. The CDR3 runs 14 residues. CDR3 loop: CASSQAWDGAEAFF. The CDR3 coding sequence is TGTGCCAGCAGCCAAGCCTGGGACGGGGCTGAAGCTTTCTTT.

The V and J genes are TRBV7-3 and TRBJ2-5, with D possibly being TRBD2 (5 bases). Germline V CDR1 and CDR2: SGHTA, FQGTGA. The length of the CDR3 is 13 residues. Trimming removed 3 bases from V and 5 bases from J, with 10 bases in between. The CDR3 DNA follows: TGTGCCAGCAGCTTCCGGACGGGGGAGACCCAGTACTTC. Amino acid sequence: CASSFRTGETQYF.

This clonotype was counted ten times or more. This chain connects TRBV29-1 to TRBJ1-2, with 9 nucleotides matching TRBD1. Germline lookup yields CDR1 SQVTM and CDR2 ANQGSEA. V lost 4 bases, J lost 3 bases, and 6 bases stayed unmatched. The CDR3 spans 14 residues. CDR3 residues: CSVARDRADYGYTF. The CDR3 DNA sequence: TGCAGCGTTGCCCGGGACAGGGCAGACTATGGCTACACCTTC.

This clonotype was found many times. The rearrangement links TRBV2 to TRBJ1-1; D is unresolved. The CDR3 runs 13 residues. The V end lost 3 bases, the J end lost 0 bases, and 5 bases lay between the germline ends. Germline V lookup: CDR1 SNHLY, CDR2 FYNNEI. The CDR3 DNA reads TGTGCCAGCAGTGAGGAAATGAACACTGAAGCTTTCTTT. It translates to CASSEEMNTEAFF.

This clonotype was counted at least ten times. V usage is TRBV2 and J usage is TRBJ2-7, with D possibly being TRBD1 (5 bases). CDR1 and CDR2 (germline): SNHLY, FYNNEI. V was shortened by 3 bases and J by 11 bases, with 8 bases between the two germline ends. This CDR3 has 10 amino acids. The CDR3 nucleotides read TGTGCCAGCAGTGATGCAGGGAAGTACTTC. Protein: CASSDAGKYF.

This clonotype was picked up a small number of times. The rearrangement uses TRBV3-1 and TRBJ2-2, with TRBD2 as a possible D gene (5 bases). The germline gives CDR1 LGHDT, CDR2 YNNKEL (reference sequence). Between the trimmed V and J ends, which lost 2 bases and 8 bases, there was a span of 9 bases. The CDR3 runs to 13 residues. The DNA for the CDR3 is TGTGCCAGCAGCCAATCCCCGGGAGGGGAGCTGTTTTTT. Translation gives CASSQSPGGELFF.

Ten or more counts support this clonotype. The rearrangement joins TRBV6-8 to TRBJ2-6, with a tentative D call TRBD1 (6 bases). V gave up 4 bases and J gave up 0 bases, with 34 bases separating them. The CDR3 has 24 residues. The germline V gene has CDR1 MNHGY and CDR2 SAAAGT. This CDR3 reads CASSFFITEDAGRGGNSGANVLTF. CDR3 DNA: TGTGCCAGCAGTTTCTTTATTACCGAAGATGCAGGGAGAGGGGGAAACTCTGGGGCCAACGTCCTGACTTTC.

In this sample, this clonotype turned up many times. This rearrangement joins TRBV12-3 or TRBV12-4 to TRBJ2-1; D possibly corresponds to TRBD1 (6 bases). V lost 5 bases and J 3 bases, leaving 14 bases between the germline ends. This CDR3 contains 15 residues. This chain's CDR3 is CASSPGQFDYNEQFF. For the CDR3, the DNA is TGTGCCAGCAGTCCCGGACAGTTTGACTACAATGAGCAGTTCTTC.

This clonotype showed up many times. This chain links TRBV7-8 with TRBJ2-3, with D maybe TRBD1 (5 bases). CDR3 length: 16 residues. The germline V and J ends were trimmed by 4 bases and 3 bases, with 17 bases remaining between them. Germline values: CDR1 SGHVS, CDR2 FQNEAQ. For the CDR3, the DNA is TGTGCCAGCAGCTCAAGGAGCAGGGTGGTGACAGATACGCAGTATTTT. Amino acid sequence: CASSSRSRVVTDTQYF. Drawing the rest from reference TRBV7-8 and TRBJ2-3, the complete variable domain is GAGVSQSPRYKVAKRGQDVALRCDPISGHVSLFWYQQALGQGPEFLTYFQNEAQLDKSGLPSDRFFAERPEGSVSTLKIQRTQQEDSAVYLCASSSRSRVVTDTQYFGPGTRLTVL.

This clonotype was seen repeatedly, ten times or more. The chain has TRBV29-1 and TRBJ2-1, with D maybe TRBD1 (6 bases). The CDR3 runs to 12 residues. Germline CDR1 and CDR2: SQVTM and ANQGSEA. V was cut by 4 bases and J by 8 bases, with 12 bases left in between. In DNA form, the CDR3 reads TGCAGCGTTGGGGGGCGGTGGGATGAGCAGTTCTTC. Its translation: CSVGGRWDEQFF.

This clonotype was observed many times. The J gene is TRBJ1-2, the V gene TRBV5-1; D gene unclear. Germline CDR1 is SGHRS and CDR2 is YFSETQ. V was pared by 0 bases and J by 2 bases, with 8 bases between. There are 14 residues in the CDR3. CDR3: CASSLVPRNYGYTF. The CDR3 nucleotides read TGCGCCAGCAGCTTGGTACCCAGAAACTATGGCTACACCTTC.

This clonotype was picked up many times. The chain is built from TRBV4-3 and TRBJ1-1; maybe TRBD1 (6 bases). The V gene's germline CDR1 is LGHNA and CDR2 YSLEER. The CDR3 has 14 amino acids. V gave up 0 bases and J gave up 3 bases, with 8 bases separating them. The CDR3 region is CASSQDTGYTEAFF. CDR3 sequence (DNA): TGCGCCAGCAGCCAAGACACAGGGTACACTGAAGCTTTCTTT.